This T cell receptor beta chain was obtained from a study of blood T cell repertoires in COVID-19. Study-wide context: From the United States, Italy and Spain came samples of acute and convalescent COVID-19.

Germline assignment: CDR1 SGHTA and CDR2 FQGNSA. The CDR3 is 14 residues long. V was shortened by 7 bases and J by 0 bases, with 12 bases between the two germline ends. Method: immunoSEQ multiplex PCR; TCRdb's copy keeps in-frame clones and lacks some. The sample records 220,000 or so clones, 86% being singletons. The source is a woman aged 50 to 65 who had recovered from COVID-19. The chain couples TRBV7-2 to TRBJ1-1; a weak D match, TRBD1 (6 bases). Sequenced sample: PBMCs or T cells enriched from blood (not recorded which). The CDR3 DNA reads as TGTGCCAGCACACTAGGGGGTCTGAACACTGAAGCTTTCTTT. This codes for CASTLGGLNTEAFF.